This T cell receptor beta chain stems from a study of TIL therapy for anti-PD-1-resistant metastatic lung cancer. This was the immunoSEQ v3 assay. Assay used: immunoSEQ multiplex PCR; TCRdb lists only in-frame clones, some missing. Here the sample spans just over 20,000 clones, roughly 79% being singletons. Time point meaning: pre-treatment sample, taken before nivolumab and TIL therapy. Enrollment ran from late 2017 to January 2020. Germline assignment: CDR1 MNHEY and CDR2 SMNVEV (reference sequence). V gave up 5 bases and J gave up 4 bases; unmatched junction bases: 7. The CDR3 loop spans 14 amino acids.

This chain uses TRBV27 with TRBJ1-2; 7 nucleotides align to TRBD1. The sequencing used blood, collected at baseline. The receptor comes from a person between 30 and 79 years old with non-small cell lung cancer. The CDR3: CASSNRQGVYGYTF. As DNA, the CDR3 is TGTGCCAGCAGTAACCGACAGGGCGTCTATGGCTACACCTTC.